A selection of T cell receptor beta chains follows, all from one sample in a study of early T cells in non-severe SARS-CoV-2 infection. A single record per CDR3 protein comes from TCRdb applying MiXCR to the 5' RACE reads. The sample shows some 83,000 distinct CDR3 sequences, less than 11% of them seen only once. The sample was whole blood, taken at baseline. Every receptor here comes from an adult who was a healthcare worker with PCR-confirmed SARS-CoV-2 infection or an uninfected control (not recorded which). CDR3s include the opening cysteine and the closing phenylalanine or tryptophan. Fields, in order: D gene, CDR3 length, clone size, V gene, J gene, CDR3 DNA, CDR3 protein. The D gene is left open where the match is weak. Clone size is stated in some rows and not others, as once, few, many or a class when expanded.

D gene: TRBD2
CDR3 length: 14
clone size: many
V gene: TRBV27
J gene: TRBJ2-3
CDR3 DNA: TGTGCCAGCAGTTTGACTAGCGAGAGGGATACGCAGTATTTT
CDR3 protein: CASSLTSERDTQYF

D gene: .
CDR3 length: 13
clone size: many
V gene: TRBV10-3
J gene: TRBJ1-5
CDR3 DNA: TGTGCCACCGGTCAGGGTAGCAATCAGCCCCAGCATTTT
CDR3 protein: CATGQGSNQPQHF

D gene: .
CDR3 length: 15
clone size: many
V gene: TRBV7-6
J gene: TRBJ2-1
CDR3 DNA: TGTGCCAGCAGCTTAGGTCAGGGTCCCTACAATGAGCAGTTCTTC
CDR3 protein: CASSLGQGPYNEQFF

D gene: .
CDR3 length: 15
clone size: .
V gene: TRBV5-1
J gene: TRBJ1-6
CDR3 DNA: TGCGCCAGCAGCTTGGCTGGTTCGGCTGATTCACCCCTCCACTTT
CDR3 protein: CASSLAGSADSPLHF

D gene: .
CDR3 length: 15
clone size: many
V gene: TRBV7-2
J gene: TRBJ2-3
CDR3 DNA: TGTGCCAGCAGCTTACGGCAGGGAAGGGCAGATACGCAGTATTTT
CDR3 protein: CASSLRQGRADTQYF

D gene: TRBD2
CDR3 length: 14
clone size: .
V gene: TRBV28
J gene: TRBJ2-5
CDR3 DNA: TGTGCCAGCAGCGCCATTGGACTAGTAGAGACCCAGTACTTC
CDR3 protein: CASSAIGLVETQYF

D gene: TRBD2
CDR3 length: 14
clone size: few
V gene: TRBV7-9
J gene: TRBJ2-7
CDR3 DNA: TGTGCCAGCAGCCATAGCGGGCCGGGCTACGAGCAGTACTTC
CDR3 protein: CASSHSGPGYEQYF

D gene: TRBD2
CDR3 length: 15
clone size: few
V gene: TRBV27
J gene: TRBJ2-1
CDR3 DNA: TGTGCCAGCCGTTCCGGGACTAGCGGGAACGGTGAGCAGTTCTTC
CDR3 protein: CASRSGTSGNGEQFF

D gene: TRBD2
CDR3 length: 14
clone size: few
V gene: TRBV20-1
J gene: TRBJ2-3
CDR3 DNA: TGCAGTGCGCGCGGGACTAGTTTCACAGATACGCAGTATTTT
CDR3 protein: CSARGTSFTDTQYF

D gene: TRBD2
CDR3 length: 15
clone size: .
V gene: TRBV27
J gene: TRBJ2-1
CDR3 DNA: TGTGCCAGCAGCCTCTCCGGCGGGAGAAGCAATGAGCAGTTCTTC
CDR3 protein: CASSLSGGRSNEQFF

D gene: .
CDR3 length: 15
clone size: few
V gene: TRBV6-4
J gene: TRBJ2-1
CDR3 DNA: TGTGCCAGCAGTGATAAGGAGGGATCCTACAATGAGCAGTTCTTC
CDR3 protein: CASSDKEGSYNEQFF